One and the same sample provided the 2 T cell receptor beta chains below, sequenced in a study of T cells in Graves' hyperthyroidism and ophthalmopathy. Template material for amplifying TCR beta CDR3 regions consisted of RNA transcripts. Researchers ran a first-round RT-PCR on the TCR CDR3 using the HTBI primer set. TCRdb recomputed calls from the multiplex PCR reads with MiXCR, one row per CDR3 protein. This sample carries around 520,000 distinct CDR3 sequences, under 15% of them seen once, and the ten largest clones take around a sixth. Sequencing used blood. The receptors stem from a woman aged 18-29 years with Graves' hyperthyroidism.

The table lists this clonotype with a few counts. V usage is TRBV29-1 and J usage is TRBJ1-2; 7 bases agree with TRBD1. This CDR3 contains 14 residues. CDR1 is SQVTM and CDR2 is ANQGSEA in the germline V gene. V lost 1 base to trimming and J lost 5 bases; unmatched junction nucleotides: 7. The CDR3 coding sequence is TGCAGCGTTGAAGGACAGGGTGCGGGTTATGGCTACACCTTC. Translated, it gives CSVEGQGAGYGYTF.

This clonotype was detected many times. The rearrangement links TRBV20-1 to TRBJ2-5; D unresolved. Germline CDR1 DFQATT, CDR2 SNEGSKA (reference sequence). This CDR3 has 14 amino acids. V lost 2 bases to trimming and J lost 5 bases, with 15 bases between them. CDR3 sequence reads: CSARRPQDAETQYF. CDR3 nucleotide sequence: TGCAGTGCTAGACGCCCGCAGGATGCGGAGACCCAGTACTTC.